The source of this TCR beta chain is a study of cytomegalovirus exposure and HLA in healthy donors. The primer mix had 60 Vbeta and 13 Jbeta primers. Some clones are missing from TCRdb's copy, which holds only in-frame ones; the method was immunoSEQ multiplex PCR. The sample lists approximately 200,000 clones, about 83% occurring once. The study's findings and limits: Sequencing likely caused a cluster of highly shared sequence variants. Researchers reported in a later analysis that a missense DCLRE1C variant was tied to TCR beta V- and J-gene trimming. Data from an earlier analysis indicated that most TCR beta V segments were productive either about 87% or about 30% of the time. Later analysis showed TCR association rates varying by HLA locus, highest for DRB1 and lowest for HLA-C.

On this clone: Its antigen is unidentified.

V gave up 5 bases and J gave up 2 bases, with 6 bases separating them. This CDR3 is built from 12 residues. Germline CDR1 and CDR2: MNHNS and SASEGT. The receptor was isolated from a woman aged 30 to 39 in good health and CMV-seropositive. The sequencing input was PBMCs. V usage is TRBV6-1 and J usage is TRBJ1-2, with unresolved D. In nucleotides, the CDR3 is TGTGCCAGCAGTAAGACAAACTATGGCTACACCTTC. This encodes CASSKTNYGYTF.